This T cell receptor (beta chain) was captured by sequencing in a study of T cells in women clearing cervical HPV infection. Cervical HPV DNA detected by MY09/MY11 PCR, typed by dot-blot. The repertoire was sequenced with immunoSEQ multiplex PCR; TCRdb's copy has only in-frame clones and lacks some. This repertoire comprises roughly 30,000 clones; its ten largest clones make up around 3%. Points on this clone: The sequenced fragment ends 3 residues before the CDR3 boundary, so the rest is inferred from the germline J gene.

The CDR3 loop spans 13 amino acids. Per germline, CDR1 SNHLY and CDR2 FYNNEI. The chain links TRBV2 to TRBJ1-2; 8 nucleotides match TRBD1. Sequences were obtained from blood buffy coat. The sequence derives from a woman between 18 and 70 years old with a cervical HPV16 infection that either progressed to CIN3+ or cleared (not recorded which). The sequenced part of the CDR3 DNA is TGTGCCAGCAGGCTGGACAGGGCGGGAGAC. It is translated as CASRLDRAGD. The entire CDR3 protein is CASRLDRAGDYTF.